The 18 T cell receptor beta chains given below trace back to one sample, sequenced in a study of blood T cell repertoires in COVID-19. Clones were sequenced by immunoSEQ multiplex PCR, and TCRdb holds only the in-frame ones, with some missing. Of approximately 80,000 clones listed, more than 60% are singletons. Material for sequencing was peripheral blood. These receptors all come from a human donor in a cohort sampled during active COVID-19.

V is TRBV21-1 and J is TRBJ2-2; the D call TRBD2 from the table was never checked on the DNA. TRBV21-1 is a pseudogene locus. The length of the CDR3 is 11 residues. The CDR3 nucleotides are TGTGCCAGCAGCCTCACCGGGGAGCTGTTTTTT. The encoded protein is CASSLTGELFF.

The rearrangement uses TRBV28 and TRBJ1-1, with a possible D match to TRBD1 (5 bases). Germline CDR1 MDHEN, CDR2 SYDVKM. The CDR3 consists of 14 residues. V was clipped by 2 bases and J by 4 bases, with 11 bases between them. CDR3 sequence (DNA): TGTGCCAGCAGTTTACGATTGGGGGGCACTGAAGCTTTCTTT. As protein: CASSLRLGGTEAFF.

The chain uses TRBV21-1 and TRBJ2-1; TRBD1, the table's D call, lacks a check against the DNA. TRBV21-1 is marked as a pseudogene. The CDR3 has 17 residues. The CDR3 protein is CASSKVSGQGAQNEQFF. The CDR3 coding sequence is TGTGCCAGCAGCAAAGTATCGGGACAGGGGGCGCAAAATGAGCAGTTCTTC.

CDR3 bases: TGTGCCAGCAAGGGGGAAGGGACCCAGTACTTC. It translates to CASKGEGTQYF. This chain connects TRBV12-3 or TRBV12-4 to TRBJ2-5; a possible D gene is TRBD1 (6 bases). Between the trimmed V and J ends, which lost 7 bases and 7 bases, there was a span of 10 bases. The CDR3 sequence is 11 residues long.

This chain joins TRBV29-1 and TRBJ2-1, with 12 nucleotides matching TRBD2. The V gene's germline CDR1 is SQVTM and CDR2 ANQGSEA. With 3 bases clipped from V and 2 bases from J, the junction kept 2 bases outside the gene matches. The CDR3 covers 15 residues. CDR3 coding DNA: TGCAGCGTTGATGGACTAGCGGGAACCTACAATGAGCAGTTCTTC. It translates to CSVDGLAGTYNEQFF.

The table lists this clone with a count of one. The rearrangement joins TRBV6-1 to TRBJ2-3, with D possibly matching TRBD2 (5 bases). V lost 2 bases and J lost 5, with 11 bases in between. The CDR3 extends over 14 amino acids. Germline loops: CDR1 MNHNS, CDR2 SASEGT. CDR3 protein: CASSEWGVGDTQYF. The CDR3 DNA reads as TGTGCCAGCAGTGAATGGGGAGTAGGAGATACGCAGTATTTT.

The sample holds a few counts of this clone. V and J are TRBV28 and TRBJ2-7; D is uncertain. CDR1 and CDR2 (germline): MDHEN, SYDVKM. The CDR3 is 12 amino acids. Trimming removed 3 bases from V and 6 bases from J, with 9 bases in between. The CDR3, as DNA: TGTGCCAGCAGTTTGGAGTCGGGCGAGCAGTACGTC. It specifies CASSLESGEQYV.

This clone has a single count. The rearrangement uses TRBV2 and TRBJ2-3, with TRBD1 as a possible D gene (5 bases). V lost 7 bases and J lost 2, with 16 bases in between. The germline gives CDR1 SNHLY, CDR2 FYNNEI. CDR3 length: 15 residues. CDR3 bases: TGTGCCAGCACTTTCTCCGACAGTCACACAGATACGCAGTATTTT. This sequence encodes CASTFSDSHTDTQYF.

Here the CDR3 DNA reads TGTGCCAGCAGCTTAGGGACAGCGCACTTCTATGGCTACACCTTC. It codes for CASSLGTAHFYGYTF. The genes are TRBV11-2 and TRBJ1-2; D is perhaps TRBD1 (6 bases). The CDR3 has 15 amino acids. Germline assignment: CDR1 SGHAT and CDR2 FQNNGV. V lost 1 base and J 4 bases, leaving 13 bases between the germline ends.

This chain joins TRBV19 and TRBJ1-2; 7 bases align to TRBD1. The V gene end was trimmed by 5 bases and the J gene end by 4 bases; junction bases not matched to a gene: 7. The CDR3 is made up of 14 amino acids. Germline V gives CDR1 LNHDA, CDR2 SQIVND (reference sequence). The CDR3 DNA follows: TGTGCCAGTAGTGACAGGGTGTATGGCTATGGCTACACCTTC. Its protein is CASSDRVYGYGYTF.

V gene TRBV19 combines with J gene TRBJ1-4; no firm D call. This CDR3 region has 15 residues. V lost 4 bases, J lost 6 bases, and 15 bases lay in between. From germline, CDR1 is LNHDA and CDR2 SQIVND (reference sequence). The CDR3 DNA follows: TGTGCCAGTAGTACCCCTGAGGGTTGGGATGAAAAACTGTTTTTT. Translating it yields CASSTPEGWDEKLFF.

V usage is TRBV18 and J usage is TRBJ2-7; D is possibly TRBD2 (6 bases). V lost 3 bases and J lost 3, with 12 bases in between. The CDR3 consists of 14 residues. The germline CDR1 and CDR2 sequences are KGHSH and LQKENI. CDR3 in amino acids: CASSPLGGDYEQYV. Here the CDR3 DNA reads TGTGCCAGCTCACCTCTCGGAGGGGACTACGAGCAGTACGTC.

The rearrangement uses TRBV19 and TRBJ1-1; TRBD1 is a possible D gene (5 bases). V lost 5 bases and J lost 5, with 18 bases in between. From germline, CDR1 is LNHDA and CDR2 SQIVND (reference sequence). The CDR3 loop spans 15 amino acids. CDR3 sequence: CASSPHGGWGTEAFF. For the CDR3, the DNA is TGTGCCAGTAGTCCGCATGGGGGGTGGGGTACTGAAGCTTTCTTT. Full variable domain (missing parts from reference TRBV19 and TRBJ1-1): DGGITQSPKYLFRKEGQNVTLSCEQNLNHDAMYWYRQDPGQGLRLIYYSQIVNDFQKGDIAEGYSVSREKKESFPLTVTSAQKNPTAFYLCASSPHGGWGTEAFFGQGTRLTVV.

This chain joins TRBV29-1 and TRBJ2-1; D might be TRBD2 (5 bases). Trimming cost V 0 bases and J 0 bases, with 6 bases left between them. This CDR3 is 14 amino acids long. The germline gives CDR1 SQVTM, CDR2 ANQGSEA. The CDR3 coding sequence is TGCAGCGTTGAAGAGGGGAGCTCCTACAATGAGCAGTTCTTC. Residues: CSVEEGSSYNEQFF.

V usage is TRBV5-8 and J usage is TRBJ1-4; the match to TRBD1 covers 8 bases. The CDR3 is 20 amino acids. Germline trimming cut 2 bases from V and 0 bases from J; bases unmatched to any gene: 15. Germline-derived CDR1 and CDR2 are SGHTS and YDEGEE. CDR3: CASSLSRWTGTTSTNEKLFF. The CDR3, as DNA: TGTGCCAGCAGCTTATCTCGATGGACAGGGACGACTTCAACTAATGAAAAACTGTTTTTT. The full variable domain, its missing parts supplied by reference TRBV5-8 and TRBJ1-4, is EAGVTQSPTHLIKTRGQQATLRCSPISGHTSVYWYQQALGLGLQFLLWYDEGEERNRGNFPPRFSGRQFPNYSSELNVNALELEDSALYLCASSLSRWTGTTSTNEKLFFGSGTQLSVL.

This chain links TRBV11-3 with TRBJ1-4; D possibly corresponds to TRBD1 (5 bases). The CDR3 has 20 residues. In germline, CDR1 is SGHNT, CDR2 YENEEA. V lost 4 bases and J 9 bases, leaving 33 bases between the germline ends. CDR3 sequence reads: CASSSPGGEWIAQLMKKLFF. The CDR3 DNA follows: TGTGCCAGCAGCTCGCCGGGGGGGGAGTGGATCGCTCAACTAATGAAAAAACTGTTTTTT.

This chain connects TRBV24-1 to TRBJ2-3; 13 nucleotides agree with TRBD2. Germline values: CDR1 KGHDR, CDR2 SFDVKD. V gave up 3 bases and J gave up 6 bases; unmatched junction bases: 2. This CDR3 contains 15 residues. The CDR3, as DNA: TGTGCCACCAGTGATGTGGGACTAGCGGGGGATACGCAGTATTTT. Protein: CATSDVGLAGDTQYF.

The CDR3 sequence: CASSAQRGLTGANVLTF. CDR3 bases: TGTGCCAGCAGCGCACAAAGGGGGCTCACTGGGGCCAACGTCCTGACTTTC. The J gene is TRBJ2-6, the V gene TRBV9, with 7 nucleotides matching TRBD1. Trimming at V came to 3 bases and at J to 2 bases, leaving 8 bases not matched to a gene. The V gene's germline CDR1 is SGDLS and CDR2 YYNGEE. The CDR3 loop spans 17 amino acids.